Described below is a single TCR beta chain sequence and its context. Its antigen is undetermined. Assay used: immunoSEQ multiplex PCR; TCRdb lists only in-frame clones, some missing. The table includes around 41,000 clones, approximately 86% detected once. The CDR3 has 12 amino acids. V lost 3 bases and J 4 bases, leaving 6 bases between the germline ends. In germline, CDR1 is LNHDA, CDR2 SQIVND (reference sequence). These data come from a study of OX40 agonist ivuxolimab in advanced cancers. Turning to the study itself: Clinicians treated patients with ivuxolimab, an agonistic anti-OX40 (CD134) antibody.

Study outcomes and limitations: Both blood CD4+ and CD8+ T cells showed clonal growth by week 6 at 0.1 to 3.0 mg/kg. Low normalized clonal expansion also occurred in some nonresponding patients.

This TCR derives from an adult with an advanced solid tumor such as melanoma, head and neck, liver or kidney cancer. Source: CD4+ or CD8+ T cells sorted from blood, taken in a trial of the OX40 agonist ivuxolimab. V gene TRBV19 combines with J gene TRBJ1-2; D unclear. The CDR3 loop reads CASSMATYGYTF. CDR3 nucleotide sequence: TGTGCCAGTAGTATGGCCACCTATGGCTACACCTTC. Supplemented by reference TRBV19 and TRBJ1-2, the full variable domain reads DGGITQSPKYLFRKEGQNVTLSCEQNLNHDAMYWYRQDPGQGLRLIYYSQIVNDFQKGDIAEGYSVSREKKESFPLTVTSAQKNPTAFYLCASSMATYGYTFGSGTRLTVV.